The entry that follows covers one T cell receptor (beta chain) sequence. There is no known antigen for this receptor. There are no base qualities to consult, and no much larger clone falls within one base. For sequencing of the TCRbeta CDR3 region, genomic DNA was extracted from the sorted cells. The immunoSEQ Assay was used to sequence the TCRbeta CDR3 regions. The immuneACCESS repertoire file appears here via TCRdb, limited to in-frame rearrangements. These files lack a portion of the clones; in checked studies, under half of the deficit traces to unresolved V genes, and the cause of the others is not known. For this sample there are under 95,000 clones; more than 75% appear just once. The ten largest clonotypes hold around 7% of the sample. The data are from a study of OX40 agonist ivuxolimab in advanced cancers. Notes on the research overall: Ivuxolimab, which targeted the costimulatory receptor OX40 (CD134), was an agonistic, fully human IgG2 monoclonal antibody. Intravenous ivuxolimab was administered to patients every 2 weeks at six dose levels: 0.01, 0.1, 0.3, 1.5, 3 and 10 mg/kg. Of the roughly 52 patients in dose escalation, some 19 had hepatocellular carcinoma, some 15 had melanoma, 9 had renal cell carcinoma and 9 had head and neck cancer. A male proportion of 82.7% and a mean age of roughly 55 years, ranging from 23 to 79, were recorded for the dose-escalation cohort. Patients were allowed to have had prior anti-PD-1, anti-PD-L1 or anti-CTLA-4 therapy, and approximately 40% of the dose-escalation patients had been treated with checkpoint inhibitors. Partial responses occurred in three dose-escalation patients: two with cutaneous melanoma and one with hepatocellular carcinoma. Peripheral TCRbeta sequencing aimed to test whether ivuxolimab altered TCR sequence diversity and caused clonal T-cell expansion. The paper reports the monotherapy dose-escalation portion (N ≈ 50 patients) of the phase I ivuxolimab trial. Overall results and qualifications from the work: The antigen specificity of the clonally expanded peripheral T cells was not determined. At doses from 0.1 to 3.0 mg/kg, clonal expansion was seen in both CD4+ and CD8+ blood T cells between baseline and week 6. In the 0.1-3.0 mg/kg groups, partial responders had among the lowest normalized peripheral clonal expansion, particularly in CD8+ T cells. Low levels of normalized T-cell clonal expansion were also shown by some nonresponding patients. After ivuxolimab, CD8+ T cells had more expanded clones than CD4+ T cells on average.

V is shortened by 4 bases, J by 5 bases, and the region joining them spans 20 bases. CDR1 and CDR2 (SEHNR, FQNEAQ) derive from the germline V gene (reference sequence). The CDR3 has 17 amino acids, counting the end cysteine and phenylalanine. Just CDR3 DNA is preserved here, 51 bases in frame from base 1. The trial excluded patients who had a history of autoimmune disease or were on systemic immunosuppression. In every dose cohort, peripheral blood was drawn for TCR sequencing at baseline, cycle 4 day 1, and cycle 7 day 1. Samples were obtained from an open-label, multicenter, first-in-human phase I dose-escalation trial of ivuxolimab. Adults with locally advanced or metastatic melanoma, renal cell, hepatocellular, or head and neck squamous cell carcinoma were enrolled in the trial. Before TCR sequencing, CD4+ and CD8+ T cells were separately sorted from peripheral blood.

Sample: CD4+ or CD8+ T cells sorted from blood, taken in a trial of the OX40 agonist ivuxolimab. The receptor chain draws on TRBV7-9 and TRBJ2-2; a confident D gene designation cannot be given. This clonotype originated in an adult with an advanced solid tumor such as melanoma, head and neck, liver or kidney cancer. The CDR3 protein: CASSSKGLSPATGELFF. The nucleotides read TGTGCCAGCAGCTCCAAAGGCCTATCCCCCGCGACCGGGGAGCTGTTTTTT.